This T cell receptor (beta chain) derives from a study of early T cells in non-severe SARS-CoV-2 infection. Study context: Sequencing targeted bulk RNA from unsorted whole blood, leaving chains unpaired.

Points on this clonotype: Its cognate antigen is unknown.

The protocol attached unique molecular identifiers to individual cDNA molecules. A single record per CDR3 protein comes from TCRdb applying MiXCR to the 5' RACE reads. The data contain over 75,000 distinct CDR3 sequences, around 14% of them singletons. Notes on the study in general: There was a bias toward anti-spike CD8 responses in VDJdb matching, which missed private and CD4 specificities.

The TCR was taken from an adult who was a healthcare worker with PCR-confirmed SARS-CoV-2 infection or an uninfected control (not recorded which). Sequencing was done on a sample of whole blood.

The CDR3 coding sequence is TGTGCCAGCAGTTTTCTGGCTCCTGGGGACACTGAAGCTTTCTTT. It is translated as CASSFLAPGDTEAFF. The rearrangement joins TRBV28 to TRBJ1-1; D not certain. V lost 3 bases, J lost 3 bases, and 14 bases lay in between. This CDR3 has 15 amino acids. Looked up from germline, CDR1 is MDHEN and CDR2 is SYDVKM.